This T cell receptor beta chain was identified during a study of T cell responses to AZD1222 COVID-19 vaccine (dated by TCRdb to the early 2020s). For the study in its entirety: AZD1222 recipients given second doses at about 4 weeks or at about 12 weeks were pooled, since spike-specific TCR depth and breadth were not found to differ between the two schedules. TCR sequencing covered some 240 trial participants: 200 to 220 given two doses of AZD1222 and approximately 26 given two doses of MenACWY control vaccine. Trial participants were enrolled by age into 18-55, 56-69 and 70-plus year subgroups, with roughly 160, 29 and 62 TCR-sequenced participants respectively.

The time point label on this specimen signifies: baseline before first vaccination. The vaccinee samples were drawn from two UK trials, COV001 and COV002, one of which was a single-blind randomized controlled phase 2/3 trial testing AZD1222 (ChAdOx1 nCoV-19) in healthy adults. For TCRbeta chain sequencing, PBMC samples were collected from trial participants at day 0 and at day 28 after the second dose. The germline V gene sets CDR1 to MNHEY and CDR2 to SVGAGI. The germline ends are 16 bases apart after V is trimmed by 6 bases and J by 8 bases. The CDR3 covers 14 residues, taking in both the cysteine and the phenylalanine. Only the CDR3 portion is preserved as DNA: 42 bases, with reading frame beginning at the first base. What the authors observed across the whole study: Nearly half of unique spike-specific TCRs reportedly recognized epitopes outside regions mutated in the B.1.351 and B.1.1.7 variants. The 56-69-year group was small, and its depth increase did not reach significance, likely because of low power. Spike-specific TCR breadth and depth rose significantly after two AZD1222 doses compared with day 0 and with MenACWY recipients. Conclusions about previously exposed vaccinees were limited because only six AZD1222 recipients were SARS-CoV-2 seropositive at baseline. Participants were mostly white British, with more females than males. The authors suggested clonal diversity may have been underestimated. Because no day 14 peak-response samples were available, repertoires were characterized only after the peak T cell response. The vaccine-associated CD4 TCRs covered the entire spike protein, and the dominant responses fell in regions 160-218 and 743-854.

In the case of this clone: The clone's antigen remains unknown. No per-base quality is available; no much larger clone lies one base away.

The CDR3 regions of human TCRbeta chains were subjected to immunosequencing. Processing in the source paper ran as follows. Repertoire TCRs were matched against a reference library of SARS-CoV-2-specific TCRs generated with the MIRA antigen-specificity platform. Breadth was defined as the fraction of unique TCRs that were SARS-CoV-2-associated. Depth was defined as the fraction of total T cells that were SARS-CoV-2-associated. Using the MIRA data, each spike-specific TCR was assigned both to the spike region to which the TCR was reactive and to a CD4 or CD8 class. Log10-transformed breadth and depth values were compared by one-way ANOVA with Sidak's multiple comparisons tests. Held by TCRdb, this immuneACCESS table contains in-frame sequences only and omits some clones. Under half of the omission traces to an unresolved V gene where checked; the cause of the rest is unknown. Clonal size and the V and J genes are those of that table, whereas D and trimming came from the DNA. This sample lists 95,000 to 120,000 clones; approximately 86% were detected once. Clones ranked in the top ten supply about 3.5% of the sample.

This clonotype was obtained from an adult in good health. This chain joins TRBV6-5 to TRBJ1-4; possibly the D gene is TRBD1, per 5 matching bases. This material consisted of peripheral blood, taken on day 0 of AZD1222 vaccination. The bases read TGTGCCAGCAGACCGGGACGAAAGGAGGAAAAACTGTTTTTT. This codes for CASRPGRKEEKLFF.